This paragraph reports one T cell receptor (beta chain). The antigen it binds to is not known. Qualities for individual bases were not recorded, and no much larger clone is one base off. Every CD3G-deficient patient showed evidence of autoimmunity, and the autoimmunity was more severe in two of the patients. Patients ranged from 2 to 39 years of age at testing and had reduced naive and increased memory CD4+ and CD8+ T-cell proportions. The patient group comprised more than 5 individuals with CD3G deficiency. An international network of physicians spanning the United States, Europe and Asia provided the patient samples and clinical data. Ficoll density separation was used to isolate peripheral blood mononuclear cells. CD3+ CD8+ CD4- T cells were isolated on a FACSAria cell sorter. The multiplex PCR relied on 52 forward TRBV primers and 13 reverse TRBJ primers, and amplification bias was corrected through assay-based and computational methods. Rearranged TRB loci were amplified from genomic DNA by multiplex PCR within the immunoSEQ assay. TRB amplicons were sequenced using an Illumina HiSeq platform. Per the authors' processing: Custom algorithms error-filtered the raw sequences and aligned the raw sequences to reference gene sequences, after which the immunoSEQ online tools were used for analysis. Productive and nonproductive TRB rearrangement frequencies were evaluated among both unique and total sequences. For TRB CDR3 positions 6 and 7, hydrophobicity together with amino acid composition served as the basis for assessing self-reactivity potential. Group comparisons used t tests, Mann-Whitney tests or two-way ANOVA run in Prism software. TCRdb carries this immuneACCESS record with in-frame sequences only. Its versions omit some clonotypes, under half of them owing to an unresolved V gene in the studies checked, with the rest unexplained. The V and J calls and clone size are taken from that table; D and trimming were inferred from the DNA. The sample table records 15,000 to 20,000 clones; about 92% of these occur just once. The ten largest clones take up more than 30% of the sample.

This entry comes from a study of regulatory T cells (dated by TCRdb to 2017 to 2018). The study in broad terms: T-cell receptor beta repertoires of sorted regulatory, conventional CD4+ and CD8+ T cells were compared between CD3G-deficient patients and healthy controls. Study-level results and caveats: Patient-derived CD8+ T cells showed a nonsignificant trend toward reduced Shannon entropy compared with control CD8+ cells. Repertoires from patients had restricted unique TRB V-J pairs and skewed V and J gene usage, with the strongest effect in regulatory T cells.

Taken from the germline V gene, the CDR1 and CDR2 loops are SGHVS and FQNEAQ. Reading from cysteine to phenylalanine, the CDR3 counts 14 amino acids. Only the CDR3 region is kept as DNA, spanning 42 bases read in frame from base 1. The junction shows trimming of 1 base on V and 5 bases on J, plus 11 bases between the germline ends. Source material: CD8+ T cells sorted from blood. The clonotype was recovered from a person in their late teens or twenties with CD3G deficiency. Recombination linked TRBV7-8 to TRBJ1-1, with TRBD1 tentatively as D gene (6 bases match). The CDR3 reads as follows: CASSLGARGTEAFF. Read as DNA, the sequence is TGTGCCAGCAGCTTAGGGGCTAGGGGGACTGAAGCTTTCTTT.